These 28 T cell receptor beta chains share one sample of origin, sequenced in a study of blood T cell repertoires in COVID-19. Profiling relied on immunoSEQ multiplex PCR, and the TCRdb table lists in-frame clones only, not all of them. Seen here are about 220,000 clones, about four fifths observed once, and the top ten hold approximately 4.8%. The specimen sequenced was PBMCs or T cells enriched from blood (not recorded which). These receptors all come from a woman aged 45 to 65 who had been exposed to COVID-19.

Ten or more counts support this clone. This chain uses TRBV21-1 with TRBJ1-5; TRBD1 was called by the table and not checked on the DNA. TRBV21-1 is annotated as a pseudogene. There are 16 residues in the CDR3. The CDR3 DNA reads TGTGCCAGCAGTTTGAAACGAGACAGTCAAAATCAGCCCCAGCATTTT. Its translation is CASSLKRDSQNQPQHF.

This chain uses TRBV4-1 with TRBJ1-2, with no clear D. From germline, CDR1 is MGHRA and CDR2 YSYEKL. The CDR3 has 16 amino acids. V lost 0 bases and J 4 bases, leaving 15 bases between the germline ends. This CDR3 reads CASSQDLGGLSYGYTF. Written as DNA, the CDR3 is TGCGCCAGCAGCCAAGATCTCGGCGGACTATCCTATGGCTACACCTTC.

The chain employs TRBV19 and TRBJ1-1; the D gene is possibly TRBD1 (6 bases). The V end was cut by 5 bases, the J end by 5 bases, with 12 bases between. Germline V CDR1 and CDR2: LNHDA, SQIVND (reference sequence). CDR3 length equals 13 residues. The CDR3 region is CASSRTVQTEAFF. The CDR3 DNA reads as TGTGCCAGTAGTCGGACAGTCCAAACTGAAGCTTTCTTT.

The rearrangement uses TRBV11-2 and TRBJ1-4; D unclear. CDR1 and CDR2 from the germline V gene are SGHAT and FQNNGV. V was trimmed by 5 bases and J by 7 bases, leaving 26 bases between them. The CDR3 has 18 residues. In nucleotides, the CDR3 is TGTGCCAGCAGCCAAGGATCTTTGAGGGTAGGGAAGGGTGAAAAACTGTTTTTT. Translated, it gives CASSQGSLRVGKGEKLFF. Full variable domain (remainder filled in from reference TRBV11-2 and TRBJ1-4): EAGVAQSPRYKIIEKRQSVAFWCNPISGHATLYWYQQILGQGPKLLIQFQNNGVVDDSQLPKDRFSAERLKGVDSTLKIQPAKLEDSAVYLCASSQGSLRVGKGEKLFFGSGTQLSVL.

The rearrangement joins TRBV5-6 to TRBJ2-4; weak D call: TRBD1 (6 bases). V dropped 3 bases and J dropped 7 bases, with 17 bases sitting between them. CDR1 SGHDT and CDR2 YYEEEE come from the germline V gene. The length of the CDR3 is 15 residues. The CDR3: CASSYRDAGFNIQYF. The CDR3 DNA sequence: TGTGCCAGCAGCTACAGGGACGCGGGTTTCAACATTCAGTACTTC. Full variable domain (remainder filled in from reference TRBV5-6 and TRBJ2-4): DAGVTQSPTHLIKTRGQQVTLRCSPKSGHDTVSWYQQALGQGPQFIFQYYEEEERQRGNFPDRFSGHQFPNYSSELNVNALLLGDSALYLCASSYRDAGFNIQYFGAGTRLSVL.

This clone was seen only a few times. J is TRBJ1-1 and V is TRBV11-2, with D possibly matching TRBD1 (6 bases). V was pared by 5 bases and J by 11 bases, with 18 bases between. CDR3 length equals 13 residues. Germline V gene data show CDR1 as SGHAT and CDR2 as FQNNGV. The CDR3 region has the DNA TGTGCCAGCAGCATTAACCAACAGGGTTTGGCTTTCTTT. Residues: CASSINQQGLAFF.

The CDR3 sequence: CASSLAPGTVYGYTF. Written as DNA, the CDR3 is TGTGCCAGCAGCTTAGCGCCTGGGACAGTTTATGGCTACACCTTC. The chain employs TRBV7-2 and TRBJ1-2, with TRBD1 matching 7 bases. Per the germline V gene, CDR1 is SGHTA and CDR2 is FQGNSA. The J segment lost 5 bases and the V segment lost 0 bases, leaving 6 bases of the junction unmatched. There are 15 residues in the CDR3.

The J gene is TRBJ2-7, the V gene TRBV7-2; possibly TRBD2 for D (5 bases). Germline V gene data show CDR1 as SGHTA and CDR2 as FQGNSA. The V and J ends lost 5 bases and 2 bases respectively, with 16 bases between them. The CDR3 contains 15 residues. CDR3 nucleotides: TGTGCCAGCAGCCCAACTGAGGGAGCACCCTACGAGCAGTACTTC. Protein: CASSPTEGAPYEQYF.

The genes are TRBV4-2 and TRBJ1-2; no firm D call. The CDR3 is made up of 12 amino acids. Germline V lookup: CDR1 LGHNA, CDR2 YNFKEQ. Trimming shortened V by 6 bases and J by 6 bases, and 11 bases separated the two germline ends. CDR3: CASRYGNDGYTF. The CDR3 DNA follows: TGTGCCAGCAGGTACGGGAACGATGGCTACACCTTC.

The gene calls are TRBV5-1 and TRBJ2-7; TRBD1 aligns across 7 bases. The germline V gene encodes CDR1 SGHRS and CDR2 YFSETQ. J lost 4 bases, V lost 4 bases, and 8 bases had no gene match. The CDR3 totals 14 residues. The CDR3 coding sequence is TGCGCCAGCAGCCCGGGACAGATGGGGTACGAGCAGTACTTC. Its translation: CASSPGQMGYEQYF.

The chain joins TRBV6-5 to TRBJ2-6; 7 bases line up with TRBD2. The CDR3 has 13 residues. Germline CDR1 and CDR2: MNHEY and SVGAGI. Losses at the gene ends were 6 bases for V and 8 bases for J; bases not matched to a gene: 4. Written as DNA, the CDR3 is TGTGCCAGCAGACCCGGGGGGTCCAACGTCCTGACTTTC. Its protein product is CASRPGGSNVLTF.

The chain uses TRBV12-5 and TRBJ1-1; the D gene is possibly TRBD1 (5 bases). The CDR3 has 12 amino acids. The germline V and J ends were trimmed by 8 bases and 11 bases, with 18 bases remaining between them. Germline V lookup: CDR1 LGHNT, CDR2 FRNRAP. CDR3 coding DNA: TGTGCTAGTAAGGGTCTCTCGCGGGACGCTTTCTTT. Translating gives CASKGLSRDAFF.

The chain recombines TRBV6-5 with TRBJ1-2, with D uncertain. The V and J ends lost 6 bases and 3 bases respectively, with 14 bases between them. There are 14 residues in the CDR3. The germline gives CDR1 MNHEY, CDR2 SVGAGI. CDR3 protein: CASSRRRPYYGYTF. Here the CDR3 DNA reads TGTGCCAGCAGCCGGCGGCGGCCTTACTATGGCTACACCTTC.

The gene calls are TRBV24-1 and TRBJ1-2; 8 nucleotides line up with TRBD1. CDR3 length: 13 residues. CDR1 and CDR2 from the germline V gene are KGHDR and SFDVKD. Trimming at V came to 7 bases and at J to 7 bases, leaving 7 bases not matched to a gene. The CDR3 sequence is CATRADRAGGYTF. The CDR3 DNA reads TGTGCCACCAGAGCGGACAGGGCGGGTGGCTACACCTTC.

The DNA of the CDR3 is TGTGCCAGCAGCCCCCGCGGGGGGGGCCAGTACTTC. It yields the protein CASSPRGGGQYF. This chain joins TRBV7-9 and TRBJ2-5, with 9 bases that match TRBD2. This CDR3 contains 12 residues. J lost 10 bases, V lost 5 bases, and 5 bases had no gene match. The germline V gene encodes CDR1 SEHNR and CDR2 FQNEAQ (reference sequence).

The chain has TRBV4-1 and TRBJ1-1; weak D call: TRBD1 (5 bases). CDR1 is MGHRA and CDR2 is YSYEKL in the germline V gene. The CDR3 consists of 18 residues. V lost 0 bases and J 5 bases, leaving 22 bases between the germline ends. The CDR3 region is CASSQEGPGLSSETEAFF. As DNA, the CDR3 is TGCGCCAGCAGCCAAGAGGGGCCAGGGCTCTCCAGTGAGACTGAAGCTTTCTTT.

CDR3: CASSLKEDFGGSGNTIYF. For the CDR3, the DNA is TGTGCCAGCTCCCTAAAGGAAGACTTCGGAGGATCTGGAAACACCATATATTTT. The genes are TRBV18 and TRBJ1-3; D is unresolved. Between the trimmed V and J ends, which lost 6 bases and 1 base, there was a span of 22 bases. The CDR3 runs 18 residues. Germline V gives CDR1 KGHSH, CDR2 LQKENI.

CDR3 sequence reads: CATRTGDSNYGYTF. Here the CDR3 DNA reads TGTGCCACCCGGACAGGCGACTCAAACTATGGCTACACCTTC. The chain carries TRBV15 and TRBJ1-2, with 7 bases aligning to TRBD1. The CDR3 spans 14 residues. V dropped 8 bases and J dropped 2; count of bases not matched to a gene: 8. Looked up from germline, CDR1 is LNHNV and CDR2 is YYDKDF (reference sequence).

This clone was picked up one time. The chain combines TRBV9 with TRBJ1-2, with a weak D call TRBD1 (6 bases). This CDR3 is 12 amino acids long. CDR1 SGDLS and CDR2 YYNGEE come from the germline V gene. The ends were cut back, 3 bases at V and 8 bases at J, with 11 bases in the middle. The CDR3 sequence is CASSARTDGYTF. In nucleotides, the CDR3 is TGTGCCAGCAGCGCGAGGACAGACGGCTACACCTTC.

The rearrangement links TRBV30 to TRBJ1-1, with 7 bases identical to TRBD1. The CDR3 is 16 residues long. Trimming removed 3 bases from V and 7 bases from J; junction bases left unmatched: 17. CDR1 GTSNPN and CDR2 SVGIG come from the germline V gene (reference sequence). This chain's CDR3 is CAWRSGTAGRWGEAFF. In DNA, the CDR3 is TGTGCCTGGAGGTCCGGGACAGCGGGCCGGTGGGGTGAAGCTTTCTTT.

The table lists this clone with a few counts. This chain links TRBV11-2 with TRBJ2-5, with 7 positions matching TRBD1. The CDR3 has 18 amino acids. Trimming took 5 bases from V and 6 from J; bases not matched to a gene: 21. The V gene's germline CDR1 is SGHAT and CDR2 FQNNGV. CDR3 nucleotide sequence: TGTGCCAGCAGCAGAGACGGGGAATGGACAGGAAAACTGAAGACCCAGTACTTC. Translation: CASSRDGEWTGKLKTQYF.

The chain carries TRBV12-3 or TRBV12-4 and TRBJ1-5; D remains unclear. The V end was cut by 5 bases, the J end by 11 bases, with 10 bases between. The CDR3 spans 11 residues. This CDR3 reads CASSLNQAQHF. In DNA form, the CDR3 reads TGTGCCAGCAGTCTAAACCAGGCCCAGCATTTT.

V is TRBV11-2 and J is TRBJ2-3; 7 bases line up with TRBD2. The junction had 9 bases not matched to a gene; V was cut back by 4 bases and J by 2 bases. CDR1 and CDR2 (germline): SGHAT, FQNNGV. CDR3 length: 16 residues. DNA for the CDR3: TGTGCCAGCAGCTCCAGTCCCCGGGGGGTCACAGATACGCAGTATTTT. Amino acids: CASSSSPRGVTDTQYF.

This clone has only a few counts. CDR3 coding DNA: TGTGCCAGTAGCGACAAATGGGCCGCAGATACGCAGTATTTT. It codes for CASSDKWAADTQYF. The chain has TRBV19 and TRBJ2-3; D uncertain. CDR3 length equals 14 residues. Germline loops: CDR1 LNHDA, CDR2 SQIVND (reference sequence). V lost 6 bases and J lost 4, with 14 bases in between. Combining the CDR3 with reference TRBV19 and TRBJ2-3 gives the whole variable domain DGGITQSPKYLFRKEGQNVTLSCEQNLNHDAMYWYRQDPGQGLRLIYYSQIVNDFQKGDIAEGYSVSREKKESFPLTVTSAQKNPTAFYLCASSDKWAADTQYFGPGTRLTVL.

As DNA, the CDR3 is TGTGCCAGCACCAAAACCGGGGAGCTGTTTTTT. Translated, it gives CASTKTGELFF. The chain uses TRBV6-5 and TRBJ2-2, with no clear D. The CDR3 is 11 amino acids. The germline V gene has CDR1 MNHEY and CDR2 SVGAGI. V lost 7 bases and J lost 5, with 5 bases in between.

The gene calls are TRBV24-1 and TRBJ2-5, with D perhaps TRBD1 (6 bases). The CDR3 has 16 amino acids. V was trimmed by 1 base and J by 3 bases, leaving 14 bases between them. Germline values: CDR1 KGHDR, CDR2 SFDVKD. The CDR3 spells CATSDLGLAGEETQYF. The DNA of the CDR3 is TGTGCCACCAGTGATTTAGGGTTAGCAGGGGAAGAGACCCAGTACTTC.

J is TRBJ1-2 and V is TRBV18, with TRBD1 matching 8 bases. V shed 3 bases, J shed 3 bases, and the junction held 9 bases outside the gene matches. This CDR3 has 16 residues. Germline CDR1 reads KGHSH; CDR2 reads LQKENI. CDR3 nucleotides: TGTGCCAGCTCACCTTCACAGGGGGTGCGAGACTATGGCTACACCTTC. It translates to CASSPSQGVRDYGYTF.

This chain connects TRBV3-1 (or the pseudogene TRBV3-2) to TRBJ1-3, with D possibly being TRBD1 (5 bases). This CDR3 is 15 amino acids long. The V end was cut by 2 bases, the J end by 2 bases, with 10 bases between. Germline values: CDR1 LGHDT, CDR2 YNNKEL (reference sequence). The CDR3 sequence is CASSQSGGPGNTIYF. The DNA of the CDR3 is TGTGCCAGCAGCCAAAGCGGGGGACCTGGAAACACCATATATTTT.